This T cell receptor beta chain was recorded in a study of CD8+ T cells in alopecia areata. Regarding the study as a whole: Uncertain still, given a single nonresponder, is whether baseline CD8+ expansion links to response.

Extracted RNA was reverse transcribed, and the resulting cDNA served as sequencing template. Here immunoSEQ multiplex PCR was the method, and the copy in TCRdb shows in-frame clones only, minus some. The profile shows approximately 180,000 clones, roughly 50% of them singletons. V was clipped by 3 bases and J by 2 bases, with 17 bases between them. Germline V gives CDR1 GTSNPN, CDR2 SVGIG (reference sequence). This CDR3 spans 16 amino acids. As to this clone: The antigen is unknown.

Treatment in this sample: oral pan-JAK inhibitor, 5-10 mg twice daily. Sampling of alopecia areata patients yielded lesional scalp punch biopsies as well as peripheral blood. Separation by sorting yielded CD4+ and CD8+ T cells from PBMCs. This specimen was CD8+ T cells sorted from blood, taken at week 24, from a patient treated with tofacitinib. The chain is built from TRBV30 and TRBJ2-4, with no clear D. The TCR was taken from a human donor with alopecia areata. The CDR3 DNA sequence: TGTGCCTGGAGGGACGCCCGGTCCCATTCCAAAAACATTCAGTACTTC. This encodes CAWRDARSHSKNIQYF.